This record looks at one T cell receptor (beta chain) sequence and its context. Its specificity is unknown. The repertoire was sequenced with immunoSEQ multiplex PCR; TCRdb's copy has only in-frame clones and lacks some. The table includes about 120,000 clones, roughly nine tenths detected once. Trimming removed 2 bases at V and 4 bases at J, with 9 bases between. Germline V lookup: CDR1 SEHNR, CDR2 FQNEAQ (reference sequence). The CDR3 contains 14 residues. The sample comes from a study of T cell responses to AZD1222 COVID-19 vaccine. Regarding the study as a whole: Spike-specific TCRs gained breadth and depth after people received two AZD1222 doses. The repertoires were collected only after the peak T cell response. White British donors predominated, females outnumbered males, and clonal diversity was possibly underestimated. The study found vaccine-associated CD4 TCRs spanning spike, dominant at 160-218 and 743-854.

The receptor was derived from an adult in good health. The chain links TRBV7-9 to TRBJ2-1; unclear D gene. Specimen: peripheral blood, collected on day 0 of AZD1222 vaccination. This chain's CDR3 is CASSLNGLYNEQFF. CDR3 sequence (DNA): TGTGCCAGCAGCTTAAATGGCCTTTACAATGAGCAGTTCTTC.